Below are 13 T cell receptor beta chains sequenced from a single sample in a study of blood T cell repertoires in COVID-19. Measured with immunoSEQ multiplex PCR; TCRdb has only the in-frame clones, and not every one. In the table there are under 200,000 clones, about 88% of which are singletons. The sample consisted of peripheral blood. The receptors originated from a man aged 40-50 years with acute or convalescent COVID-19.

The chain is built from TRBV7-2 and TRBJ1-3, with TRBD1 as a possible D gene (5 bases). Between the trimmed V and J ends, which lost 3 bases and 4 bases, there was a span of 7 bases. Germline CDR1 is SGHTA and CDR2 is FQGNSA. The CDR3 loop spans 13 amino acids. The CDR3 loop is CASSFRQGNTIYF. CDR3 sequence (DNA): TGTGCCAGCAGCTTCCGACAGGGAAACACCATATATTTT.

This chain joins TRBV7-9 and TRBJ2-7; TRBD2 might be the D (5 bases). From germline, CDR1 is SEHNR and CDR2 FQNEAQ (reference sequence). The CDR3 totals 14 residues. Deletions cut 0 bases from V and 2 bases from J, with 8 bases between. The CDR3: CASSLALGAYEQYF. CDR3 DNA: TGTGCCAGCAGCTTAGCCCTCGGGGCCTACGAGCAGTACTTC.

The chain couples TRBV7-9 to TRBJ2-3, with 8 bases matching TRBD1. The V segment lost 1 base and the J segment 2 bases; nucleotides outside the gene matches: 2. In germline, CDR1 is SEHNR, CDR2 FQNEAQ (reference sequence). The CDR3 is 15 amino acids. Here the CDR3 DNA reads TGTGCCAGCAGCTTAGGGACAGGGAACACAGATACGCAGTATTTT. It codes for CASSLGTGNTDTQYF.

The chain has TRBV5-1 and TRBJ1-3; 7 nucleotides align to TRBD1. The CDR3 sequence is 13 residues long. Germline V CDR1 and CDR2: SGHRS, YFSETQ. After removal of 8 bases from V and 3 bases from J, the junction contained 5 bases not matched to a gene. The CDR3 region has the DNA TGCGCCAGTACAGGGGAGGTTGGAAACACCATATATTTT. This codes for CASTGEVGNTIYF. Drawing the rest from reference TRBV5-1 and TRBJ1-3, the complete variable domain is KAGVTQTPRYLIKTRGQQVTLSCSPISGHRSVSWYQQTPGQGLQFLFEYFSETQRNKGNFPGRFSGRQFSNSRSEMNVSTLELGDSALYLCASTGEVGNTIYFGEGSWLTVV.

This chain joins TRBV6-5 and TRBJ1-2, with 7 bases fitting TRBD1. V trimming: 8 bases; J trimming: 4 bases; junction bases outside the gene matches: 7. This CDR3 has 13 residues. The germline CDR1 and CDR2 sequences are MNHEY and SVGAGI. CDR3 coding DNA: TGTGCCAGCGGGGAAAGGGGGCCCTATGGCTACACCTTC. Translated, it gives CASGERGPYGYTF.

This rearrangement joins TRBV27 to TRBJ1-5; possible D gene TRBD1, 5 bases. The CDR3 runs to 14 residues. V was trimmed by 2 bases and J by 4 bases, leaving 9 bases between them. The germline gives CDR1 MNHEY, CDR2 SMNVEV (reference sequence). The DNA of the CDR3 is TGTGCCAGCAGTTTAGGCCAGGGTAATCAGCCCCAGCATTTT. Amino acid sequence: CASSLGQGNQPQHF.

This rearrangement joins TRBV7-2 to TRBJ2-7, with 10 bases identical to TRBD1. This CDR3 comprises 16 residues. CDR1 is SGHTA, CDR2 FQGNSA, per germline. J was trimmed by 7 bases and V by 3 bases; bases with no gene match: 12. CDR3 loop: CASSFEAGTGAGEQYF. CDR3 DNA: TGTGCCAGCAGCTTTGAGGCCGGGACAGGGGCGGGTGAGCAGTACTTC. Drawing the rest from reference TRBV7-2 and TRBJ2-7, the complete variable domain is GAGVSQSPSNKVTEKGKDVELRCDPISGHTALYWYRQSLGQGLEFLIYFQGNSAPDKSGLPSDRFSAERTGGSVSTLTIQRTQQEDSAVYLCASSFEAGTGAGEQYFGPGTRLTVT.

This chain connects TRBV5-8 to TRBJ2-2; D gene uncertain. Trimming cost V 4 bases and J 6 bases, with 16 bases left between them. In germline, CDR1 is SGHTS, CDR2 YDEGEE. This CDR3 is built from 15 residues. CDR3 protein: CASSPRRIGPGELFF. In DNA, the CDR3 is TGTGCCAGCAGCCCTCGGCGGATAGGCCCCGGGGAGCTGTTTTTT.

The rearrangement links TRBV9 to TRBJ1-3; D is perhaps TRBD1 (6 bases). The CDR3 extends over 17 amino acids. Germline lookup yields CDR1 SGDLS and CDR2 YYNGEE. V gave up 0 bases and J gave up 4 bases, with 17 bases separating them. The CDR3 reads CASSVALGTSKGNTIYF. The CDR3 region has the DNA TGTGCCAGCAGCGTAGCTCTCGGGACAAGTAAAGGAAACACCATATATTTT.

This rearrangement joins TRBV6-5 to TRBJ1-2, with 7 nucleotides matching TRBD1. Germline V gene lookup returns CDR1 MNHEY and CDR2 SVGAGI. Losses at the gene ends were 0 bases for V and 4 bases for J; bases not matched to a gene: 5. The length of the CDR3 is 15 residues. CDR3 region: CASSYSTGTVYGYTF. For the CDR3, the DNA is TGTGCCAGCAGTTACTCAACCGGGACAGTCTATGGCTACACCTTC.

This rearrangement joins TRBV4-3 to TRBJ1-2; 11 bases map to TRBD1. The CDR3 is made up of 14 amino acids. Trimming cost V 4 bases and J 7 bases; bases outside gene matches: 5. Germline loops: CDR1 LGHNA, CDR2 YSLEER. CDR3 in DNA: TGCGCCAGCAGCCGAGAAGGGACAGGGGGTGGCTACACCTTC. It translates to CASSREGTGGGYTF.

The chain couples TRBV5-5 to TRBJ2-7; tentative D call: TRBD1 (6 bases). Looked up from germline, CDR1 is SGHKS and CDR2 is YYEKEE (reference sequence). With 0 bases removed from V and 1 base from J, the gap between germline ends came to 8 bases. CDR3 size: 14 residues. The CDR3 region has the DNA TGTGCCAGCAGCTTGGGGACAGCTTCCTACGAGCAGTACTTC. Amino acids: CASSLGTASYEQYF.

V is TRBV6-5 and J is TRBJ2-5; 11 bases match TRBD2. The CDR3 consists of 15 residues. Germline V gives CDR1 MNHEY, CDR2 SVGAGI. J was trimmed by 5 bases and V by 6 bases; bases with no gene match: 8. The CDR3 reads CASRNSGGAGETQYF. In DNA, the CDR3 is TGTGCCAGCAGAAATAGCGGGGGGGCCGGGGAGACCCAGTACTTC.